This TCR beta chain derives from a study of blood T cell repertoires in COVID-19. Across the whole study: Samples came from the United States, Italy and Spain, spanning acute and convalescent COVID-19. Nucleic acid was either cDNA or gDNA, and it came from T cells, B-cell-depleted T cells, or PBMCs.

The assay was immunoSEQ multiplex PCR, and TCRdb's table has in-frame clones only and misses some. The sample has under 300,000 clones; approximately 90% are singletons. Between the trimmed V and J ends, which lost 1 base and 5 bases, there was a span of 14 bases. This CDR3 is 15 amino acids long. Germline V CDR1 and CDR2: SEHNR, FQNEAQ (reference sequence). Participants' reported clinical history set cohort assignment. The specimen sequenced was PBMCs or T cells enriched from blood (not recorded which). V is TRBV7-9 and J is TRBJ1-1, with D possibly matching TRBD1 (5 bases). The clonotype was recovered from a human donor in a cohort exposed to, infected with or recovered from COVID-19 (not recorded which). The donor label of this sample is uncertain. Written as DNA, the CDR3 is TGTGCCAGCAGCTTAGGAAACGGGGGTTATACTGAAGCTTTCTTT. Translating it yields CASSLGNGGYTEAFF. The whole variable domain, filled in from reference TRBV7-9 and TRBJ1-1, reads DTGVSQNPRHKITKRGQNVTFRCDPISEHNRLYWYRQTLGQGPEFLTYFQNEAQLEKSRLLSDRFSAERPKGSFSTLEIQRTEQGDSAMYLCASSLGNGGYTEAFFGQGTRLTVV.